This TCR beta chain is drawn from a study of neurological immune-mediated disorders (dated by TCRdb to between 2017 and 2020). Turning to the overall study: The study compared peripheral blood TCR-beta repertoires of HTLV-I-associated myelopathy (HAM/TSP) patients, multiple sclerosis patients and healthy controls using UMI-based sequencing. The cohort was made up of 68 subjects, consisting of roughly 15 HAM/TSP patients, around 35 multiple sclerosis patients and 20 or so healthy controls. Longitudinal samples, technical triplicates and paired sorted CD4+ and CD8+ T-cell subsets, alongside PBMC samples, were included among the roughly 110 TCR-beta libraries.

The CDR3, from cysteine to phenylalanine, totals 17 residues. Only the CDR3 part of the read is kept: 51 bases, read in frame from the first base. V sheds 3 bases and J sheds 6 bases, leaving 24 bases between their ends. Ten or more counts support this clonotype. No cognate antigen has been identified for it. One base away there is no much larger clone; base qualities are not given. Here is what the overall study found, with its caveats: TCR clonal expansion was highest in HAM/TSP patients and lowest in MS patients, with MS patients falling below even healthy controls. No identical CDR3 amino acid sequences were found to be shared among expanded clones across subjects, suggesting that TCR-beta repertoires were private in all groups.

For unsorted PBMC libraries, 2 million PBMCs were used after storage in RNAlater at -80 degrees C until RNA extraction. PBMCs were separated from peripheral blood using Ficoll-Hypaque density gradient centrifugation and then cryopreserved in liquid nitrogen. To synthesize cDNA, template-switch 5'RACE was performed with a primer carrying a 10-nucleotide random unique molecular identifier so that each TCR transcript was tagged. Each sequencing run produced over 190 million TCR-beta sequences covering 15-18 subjects. The RNeasy kit was used for extraction of total RNA. The KAPA Real-time Library Amplification kit was used to amplify TCR-beta VDJ regions with primers for the TCR constant region and the 5'RACE anchor. Sample indexes and Illumina adaptors were added in a first PCR, and a second PCR then increased library yield. After purification with Ampure beads, the TCR product of roughly 650 bp was size-selected on a 2% E-gel SizeSelection system. Before pooling, libraries had their quality checked on a Bioanalyzer, their concentration measured with Qubit, and their quantity determined with the Kapa Library Quantification kit. Paired-end 2 x 150 bp sequencing of the libraries was performed on an Illumina HiSeq 2500. To increase sequence diversity, about 23-30% phiX was spiked into each library pool. The paper's processing steps were these. Quality-filtered reads were processed with the UMI-based MiGEC pipeline, and over 85% of raw TCR sequences were removed by the MiGEC pipeline during error correction. VDJ genes were aligned to IMGT germline references, and each clonotype was defined by a unique CDR3 amino acid sequence together with V-J genes. Clonal expansion, Shannon diversity and CDR3 relatedness (CalcPairwiseDistances, ClusterSamples) were evaluated with VDJtools, and phylogenetic trees were built with CLCbio workbench. Expanded clones were defined as having at least 8 unique UMIs, based on coefficient-of-variation modelling across technical triplicates. TCRdb redid the processing of the public reads, applying fastp at Q25 and MiXCR, and retained in-frame beta chains. Under each unique CDR3 protein, matching rows form one entry showing the most common genes and DNA. Here the V and J calls rest on TCRdb's processing, not on the authors' analysis. For this sample the table gives about 59,000 distinct CDR3 sequences, of which approximately 12% were detected only once. 9.5% to 12% of the sample is taken by the ten largest.

This sequence originates from a woman in her sixties or seventies with HTLV-1-associated myelopathy (HAM/TSP). This chain is built from TRBV12-3 or TRBV12-4 and TRBJ2-7; 6 matching bases give a weak D call of TRBD2. Sequenced material: PBMCs. The bases are TGTGCCAGCAGTTTTGTCCGGACTAACGGAACTTTATTCGAGCAGTACTTC. This translates into CASSFVRTNGTLFEQYF.